These 20 T cell receptor beta chains were all obtained from the same sample, sequenced in a study of T cell changes during pregnancy in multiple sclerosis (dated by TCRdb to about 2019). The receptor library was made with the immunoSEQ multiplex PCR assay. TCRdb's version of the immuneACCESS table is confined to in-frame rearrangements and falls short of the full clone set. An unresolved V gene accounts for under half of the shortfall where checked; the remainder is of unknown origin. The sample table lists some 64,000 clones, around 90% of them with a count of one. The ten largest account for approximately 0.91% of the sample. Sample: peripheral blood, taken in the first trimester of pregnancy. The receptors shown here come from a female donor in good health, enrolled as a control in a pregnancy study.

The chain couples TRBV19 to TRBJ1-4, with 7 bases that match TRBD1. The CDR3 has 16 amino acids. The J segment lost 4 bases and the V segment lost 3 bases, leaving 8 bases of the junction unmatched. Germline V CDR1 and CDR2: LNHDA, SQIVND (reference sequence). Written as DNA, the CDR3 is TGTGCCAGTAGTATGCTTACAGGGGCAAGTAATGAAAAACTGTTTTTT. It translates to CASSMLTGASNEKLFF.

V gene TRBV6-5 combines with J gene TRBJ1-2; maybe TRBD1 (6 bases). V was shortened by 9 bases and J by 6 bases, with 17 bases between the two germline ends. The length of the CDR3 is 13 residues. CDR1 is MNHEY and CDR2 is SVGAGI in the germline V gene. The CDR3 DNA reads TGTGCCAGTAACAGGGCGGTCTTTGATGGCTACACCTTC. Protein sequence: CASNRAVFDGYTF.

The genes are TRBV30 and TRBJ1-2, with a possible D match to TRBD1 (6 bases). Germline V CDR1 and CDR2: GTSNPN, SVGIG (reference sequence). V lost 4 bases and J 4 bases, leaving 16 bases between the germline ends. The CDR3 runs 14 residues. The CDR3 sequence is CAWTRAGGSYGYTF. CDR3 nucleotide sequence: TGTGCCTGGACCCGAGCGGGGGGCAGCTATGGCTACACCTTC.

The chain carries TRBV19 and TRBJ2-7; 8 positions match TRBD1. Germline V gene lookup returns CDR1 LNHDA and CDR2 SQIVND (reference sequence). V gave up 1 base and J gave up 1 base; unmatched junction bases: 9. This CDR3 region has 17 residues. CDR3 region: CASSIATGGFESYEQYF. The DNA of the CDR3 is TGTGCCAGTAGTATAGCTACAGGGGGATTCGAATCCTACGAGCAGTACTTC.

V and J are TRBV2 and TRBJ2-1, with TRBD1 matching over 8 bases. V trimming: 2 bases; J trimming: 7 bases; junction bases outside the gene matches: 7. The CDR3 has 15 residues. Germline CDR1 is SNHLY and CDR2 is FYNNEI. In DNA form, the CDR3 reads TGTGCCAGCAGTGAAAGACAGGGGAAGGGTAATGAGCAGTTCTTC. Its protein product is CASSERQGKGNEQFF. The whole variable domain, filled in from reference TRBV2 and TRBJ2-1, reads EPEVTQTPSHQVTQMGQEVILRCVPISNHLYFYWYRQILGQKVEFLVSFYNNEISEKSEIFDDQFSVERPDGSNFTLKIRSTKLEDSAMYFCASSERQGKGNEQFFGPGTRLTVL.

The chain combines TRBV4-3 with TRBJ2-2; tentative D call: TRBD2 (6 bases). The CDR3 is 16 residues long. Germline loops: CDR1 LGHNA, CDR2 YSLEER. V was clipped by 3 bases and J by 4 bases, with 15 bases between them. The CDR3 coding sequence is TGCGCCAGCAGCCAGGACTATTTCGGCCCCACCGGGGAGCTGTTTTTT. This translates into CASSQDYFGPTGELFF.

This clone was seen more than once but under ten times. The chain combines TRBV5-6 with TRBJ1-3, with D possibly matching TRBD1 (5 bases). The germline gives CDR1 SGHDT, CDR2 YYEEEE. V lost 3 bases, J lost 0 bases, and 13 bases lay in between. This CDR3 is built from 16 residues. The CDR3 loop reads CASSSLTQASGNTIYF. CDR3 DNA sequence: TGTGCCAGCAGCTCTCTTACACAGGCCTCTGGAAACACCATATATTTT. The variable domain in full, completed from reference TRBV5-6 and TRBJ1-3, reads DAGVTQSPTHLIKTRGQQVTLRCSPKSGHDTVSWYQQALGQGPQFIFQYYEEEERQRGNFPDRFSGHQFPNYSSELNVNALLLGDSALYLCASSSLTQASGNTIYFGEGSWLTVV.

The rearrangement joins TRBV9 to TRBJ2-1; 8 bases line up with TRBD2. Germline CDR1 and CDR2: SGDLS and YYNGEE. The CDR3 contains 13 residues. J gave up 5 bases and V 8 bases, and 6 bases lay outside the gene matches. CDR3 residues: CASATGGDNEQFF. Written as DNA, the CDR3 is TGTGCCAGTGCGACGGGGGGGGACAATGAGCAGTTCTTC.

This chain connects TRBV27 to TRBJ2-1; 12 bases are shared with TRBD2. This CDR3 comprises 14 residues. V lost 8 bases to trimming and J lost 7 bases; unmatched junction nucleotides: 6. CDR1 is MNHEY, CDR2 SMNVEV, per germline (reference sequence). DNA of the CDR3: TGTGCCAGCGCCCCTAGCGGGGGGGTGAATGAGCAGTTCTTC. Translation gives CASAPSGGVNEQFF.

V is TRBV11-3 and J is TRBJ2-1, with a possible D match to TRBD2 (5 bases). There are 13 residues in the CDR3. Germline-derived CDR1 and CDR2 are SGHNT and YENEEA. V was trimmed by 1 base and J by 5 bases, leaving 6 bases between them. CDR3 sequence: CASSLGENNEQFF. CDR3 coding DNA: TGTGCCAGCAGCTTAGGGGAGAACAATGAGCAGTTCTTC.

V usage is TRBV18 and J usage is TRBJ1-1; 7 nucleotides align to TRBD1. J lost 6 bases, V lost 3 bases, and 10 bases had no gene match. Germline loops: CDR1 KGHSH, CDR2 LQKENI. The CDR3 spans 15 residues. The CDR3 here is CASSPPGTAYAEAFF. The CDR3 region has the DNA TGTGCCAGCTCACCCCCCGGGACAGCATACGCTGAAGCTTTCTTT.

In this sample, this clone turned up once. The chain uses TRBV4-3 and TRBJ2-7, with a tentative D call TRBD1 (5 bases). CDR3 length: 15 residues. Trimming removed 0 bases from V and 0 bases from J, with 9 bases in between. Germline V CDR1 and CDR2: LGHNA, YSLEER. As DNA, the CDR3 is TGCGCCAGCAGCCAAGAGGGGCAGAGCTCCTACGAGCAGTACTTC. Residues: CASSQEGQSSYEQYF.

This clone was detected a few times. The chain couples TRBV10-2 to TRBJ1-1; a weak D match, TRBD1 (6 bases). The ends were cut back, 8 bases at V and 6 bases at J, with 13 bases in the middle. The CDR3 is made up of 12 amino acids. Per the germline V gene, CDR1 is WSHSY and CDR2 is SAAADI. For the CDR3, the DNA is TGCGCCAGCGGCACAGGGATACCTGAAGCTTTCTTT. This gives the protein CASGTGIPEAFF.

This CDR3 is CASTYRGRWETQYF. The CDR3 DNA sequence: TGTGCCTCTACCTACAGGGGGCGGTGGGAGACCCAGTACTTC. The V gene is TRBV30, the J gene TRBJ2-5, with 9 bases that match TRBD1. The CDR3 has 14 amino acids. The germline gives CDR1 GTSNPN, CDR2 SVGIG (reference sequence). V lost 7 bases, J lost 5 bases, and 11 bases stayed unmatched.

J is TRBJ2-5 and V is TRBV5-1; possible D gene TRBD1, 6 bases. This CDR3 contains 14 residues. The germline CDR1 and CDR2 sequences are SGHRS and YFSETQ. The V end lost 0 bases, the J end lost 1 base, and 7 bases lay between the germline ends. The CDR3 loop reads CASSLGTAQETQYF. The DNA for the CDR3 is TGCGCCAGCAGCTTGGGGACAGCCCAAGAGACCCAGTACTTC. The variable domain in full, with the rest retrieved from reference TRBV5-1 and TRBJ2-5, is KAGVTQTPRYLIKTRGQQVTLSCSPISGHRSVSWYQQTPGQGLQFLFEYFSETQRNKGNFPGRFSGRQFSNSRSEMNVSTLELGDSALYLCASSLGTAQETQYFGPGTRLLVL.

This chain uses TRBV6-5 with TRBJ2-7, with 8 bases matching TRBD1. After removal of 5 bases from V and 6 bases from J, the junction contained 9 bases not matched to a gene. The CDR3 is made up of 14 amino acids. CDR1 MNHEY and CDR2 SVGAGI come from the germline V gene. DNA for the CDR3: TGTGCCAGCAGTGTGCCGGGACAGGCAGGCGAGCAGTACTTC. As protein: CASSVPGQAGEQYF.

The gene calls are TRBV7-9 and TRBJ1-2; the D gene is possibly TRBD1 (5 bases). Trimming cost V 1 base and J 4 bases, with 10 bases left between them. CDR3 length: 14 amino acids. Germline CDR1 SEHNR, CDR2 FQNEAQ (reference sequence). CDR3 protein: CASSLGGEFYGYTF. The CDR3 region has the DNA TGTGCCAGCAGCTTAGGGGGGGAATTCTATGGCTACACCTTC.

The genes are TRBV19 and TRBJ1-3; maybe TRBD1 (5 bases). Trimming cost V 6 bases and J 0 bases, with 6 bases left between them. The CDR3 loop spans 13 amino acids. The germline gives CDR1 LNHDA, CDR2 SQIVND (reference sequence). CDR3 sequence (DNA): TGTGCCAGTAGCGACAGCTCTGGAAACACCATATATTTT. As protein: CASSDSSGNTIYF.

V and J are TRBV5-4 and TRBJ2-5, with TRBD2 as a possible D gene (6 bases). Trimming shortened V by 3 bases and J by 7 bases, and 13 bases separated the two germline ends. Germline CDR1 is SGHNT and CDR2 is YYREEE (reference sequence). The CDR3 totals 13 residues. The CDR3 DNA reads as TGTGCCAGCAGCTCTCGTGTCGGGGGGACCCAGTACTTC. Encoded protein: CASSSRVGGTQYF.

This chain links TRBV29-1 with TRBJ2-7, with TRBD1 as a possible D gene (5 bases). CDR1 SQVTM and CDR2 ANQGSEA come from the germline V gene. The CDR3 covers 12 residues. Trimming took off 4 bases at V and 3 bases at J, with 10 bases between the two ends. The CDR3 loop is CSVVGQHYEQYF. CDR3 bases: TGCAGCGTTGTGGGGCAGCACTACGAGCAGTACTTC.